The 32 T cell receptor beta chains below were found in one sample sequenced in a study of shared clonotypes between healthy human individuals. The assay was immunoSEQ multiplex PCR, and TCRdb's table has in-frame clones only and misses some. Of 740,000 or so clones listed, around three quarters are singletons. Specimen: memory CD4+ T cells sorted from blood. The subset denotes: CD45RA-negative fraction. Receptors were obtained from a young woman in good health.

The chain couples TRBV4-1 to TRBJ2-7; 7 bases are a match to TRBD1. This CDR3 has 15 amino acids. From germline, CDR1 is MGHRA and CDR2 YSYEKL. The J segment lost 2 bases and the V segment lost 2 bases, leaving 6 bases of the junction unmatched. The CDR3 bases are TGCGCCAGCAGCCAAAGCGCAGGGGGTCCCTACGAGCAGTACTTC. Its protein is CASSQSAGGPYEQYF.

The genes are TRBV5-5 and TRBJ2-7; maybe TRBD1 (5 bases). The CDR3 is made up of 13 amino acids. The V and J ends lost 0 bases and 3 bases respectively, with 7 bases between them. CDR1 and CDR2 from the germline V gene are SGHKS and YYEKEE (reference sequence). CDR3 protein: CASSLDRIYEQYF. CDR3 nucleotides: TGTGCCAGCAGCTTGGACAGGATCTACGAGCAGTACTTC.

This rearrangement joins TRBV27 to TRBJ2-7, with 8 bases that match TRBD1. The CDR3 is 14 residues long. J lost 7 bases, V lost 6 bases, and 11 bases had no gene match. CDR1 is MNHEY, CDR2 SMNVEV, per germline (reference sequence). CDR3 in DNA: TGTGCCAGCAGCTTTTCAGGGGGCCGGCGGGAGCAGTACTTC. Encoded protein: CASSFSGGRREQYF.

The chain carries TRBV29-1 and TRBJ2-1; 7 bases are a match to TRBD1. The CDR3 length is 11 residues. The ends lost 7 bases at V and 9 bases at J; junction bases unmatched: 6. Germline CDR1 is SQVTM and CDR2 is ANQGSEA. The chain's CDR3 is CSERQGTEQFF. The CDR3 region has the DNA TGCAGCGAACGACAGGGAACTGAGCAGTTCTTC.

The V call is TRBV19, the J call TRBJ1-1; D is uncertain. Deletions cut 5 bases from V and 8 bases from J, with 9 bases between. Germline values: CDR1 LNHDA, CDR2 SQIVND (reference sequence). This CDR3 has 11 amino acids. This CDR3 reads CASSPGREAFF. The CDR3 DNA reads as TGTGCCAGTAGTCCGGGAAGAGAAGCTTTCTTT. The whole variable domain, filled in from reference TRBV19 and TRBJ1-1, reads DGGITQSPKYLFRKEGQNVTLSCEQNLNHDAMYWYRQDPGQGLRLIYYSQIVNDFQKGDIAEGYSVSREKKESFPLTVTSAQKNPTAFYLCASSPGREAFFGQGTRLTVV.

The CDR3 DNA reads as TGCAGCGTTGGACAGGCGACGAACACTGAAGCTTTCTTT. This codes for CSVGQATNTEAFF. The chain joins TRBV29-1 to TRBJ1-1, with D perhaps matching TRBD1 (6 bases). The CDR3 extends over 13 amino acids. Germline-derived CDR1 and CDR2 are SQVTM and ANQGSEA. Trimming stripped 4 bases from V and 1 base from J, with 10 bases between.

This clone was seen a single time. The chain combines TRBV2 with TRBJ2-2; 11 bases are shared with TRBD2. The V segment lost 6 bases and the J segment 4 bases; nucleotides outside the gene matches: 4. CDR1 and CDR2 (germline): SNHLY, FYNNEI. This CDR3 region has 15 residues. CDR3: CASRGTSGSTGELFF. The CDR3 coding sequence is TGTGCCAGCAGGGGGACTAGCGGATCCACCGGGGAGCTGTTTTTT.

Regarding this clone: At the DNA level, this CDR3 is encoded by other sequences in the same sample as well. The chain employs TRBV7-6 and TRBJ2-5; no definite D call. CDR1 and CDR2 (germline): SGHVS, FNYEAQ. V lost 4 bases and J 2 bases, leaving 5 bases between the germline ends. This CDR3 spans 12 amino acids. This CDR3 reads CASSYPQETQYF. The CDR3 nucleotides read TGTGCCAGCAGCTACCCTCAAGAGACCCAGTACTTC.

The table lists this clone with many counts. The chain employs TRBV4-1 and TRBJ2-2, with 8 bases fitting TRBD1. CDR3 length: 17 residues. Germline V gene lookup returns CDR1 MGHRA and CDR2 YSYEKL. Trimming removed 4 bases from V and 5 bases from J; junction bases left unmatched: 12. CDR3 region: CASSRDRMAVRTGELFF. CDR3 DNA sequence: TGCGCCAGCAGCCGGGACAGGATGGCGGTAAGGACCGGGGAGCTGTTTTTT.

CDR3 in DNA: TGTGCCAGCAGTTTACAGGGATCTGGAAACACCATATATTTT. It translates to CASSLQGSGNTIYF. V is TRBV6-6 and J is TRBJ1-3; the D gene is possibly TRBD1 (6 bases). The germline V and J ends were trimmed by 4 bases and 1 base, with 8 bases remaining between them. The CDR3 runs to 14 residues. The germline V gene has CDR1 MNHNY and CDR2 SVGAGI (reference sequence).

At least ten counts were recorded for this clone. This chain uses TRBV14 with TRBJ1-3, with 8 bases aligning to TRBD1. Germline loops: CDR1 SGHDN, CDR2 FVKESK. There are 16 residues in the CDR3. After removal of 4 bases from V and 3 bases from J, the junction contained 8 bases not matched to a gene. The CDR3 DNA is TGTGCCAGCAGCCCACTTGGACAGGGCAGTGGAAACACCATATATTTT. It yields the protein CASSPLGQGSGNTIYF. Drawing the rest from reference TRBV14 and TRBJ1-3, the complete variable domain is EAGVTQFPSHSVIEKGQTVTLRCDPISGHDNLYWYRRVMGKEIKFLLHFVKESKQDESGMPNNRFLAERTGGTYSTLKVQPAELEDSGVYFCASSPLGQGSGNTIYFGEGSWLTVV.

The chain is built from TRBV28 and TRBJ2-3; 7 bases map to TRBD1. The J segment lost 3 bases and the V segment lost 7 bases, leaving 13 bases of the junction unmatched. The CDR3 runs to 16 residues. Per the germline V gene, CDR1 is MDHEN and CDR2 is SYDVKM. The CDR3: CASKGRKGARTDTQYF. As DNA, the CDR3 is TGTGCCAGCAAGGGGCGGAAGGGGGCGCGGACAGATACGCAGTATTTT. The variable domain in full, completed from reference TRBV28 and TRBJ2-3, reads DVKVTQSSRYLVKRTGEKVFLECVQDMDHENMFWYRQDPGLGLRLIYFSYDVKMKEKGDIPEGYSVSREKKERFSLILESASTNQTSMYLCASKGRKGARTDTQYFGPGTRLTVL.

The rearrangement joins TRBV6-5 to TRBJ2-2, with D possibly being TRBD1 or TRBD2 (5 bases each). CDR1 and CDR2 from the germline V gene are MNHEY and SVGAGI. The CDR3 has 14 residues. V was pared by 4 bases and J by 5 bases, with 11 bases between. The CDR3 coding sequence is TGTGCCAGCAGTTCCGGGGCCGTGACCGGGGAGCTGTTTTTT. It yields the protein CASSSGAVTGELFF.

The chain couples TRBV7-2 to TRBJ2-7, with D hard to call. There are 15 residues in the CDR3. The V and J ends lost 2 bases and 6 bases respectively, with 17 bases between them. Germline V gene lookup returns CDR1 SGHTA and CDR2 FQGNSA. The CDR3 sequence is CASSLSWRSRPEQYF. CDR3 nucleotides: TGTGCCAGCAGCTTATCTTGGCGGAGTAGGCCCGAGCAGTACTTC.

This chain uses TRBV6-6 with TRBJ1-2, with a weak D call TRBD1 (5 bases). Trimming cost V 4 bases and J 8 bases, with 14 bases left between them. Germline CDR1 MNHNY, CDR2 SVGAGI (reference sequence). This CDR3 has 13 amino acids. The chain's CDR3 is CASSSTARQGYTF. Written as DNA, the CDR3 is TGTGCCAGCAGTTCGACAGCCCGCCAGGGCTACACCTTC.

This clone was observed a single time. This chain uses TRBV5-5 with TRBJ1-4; D gene unclear. Trimming took 2 bases from V and 6 from J, leaving 14 bases between them. This CDR3 has 15 residues. Germline V gene data show CDR1 as SGHKS and CDR2 as YYEKEE (reference sequence). The CDR3 DNA reads as TGTGCCAGCAGCTTCCAGGAGGGCCTCTATGAAAAACTGTTTTTT. Protein product: CASSFQEGLYEKLFF.

This clone was seen only a few times. The chain carries TRBV6-6 and TRBJ1-1; D is ambiguous. Germline values: CDR1 MNHNY, CDR2 SVGAGI (reference sequence). The CDR3 has 12 residues. The ends were cut back, 6 bases at V and 1 base at J, with 6 bases in the middle. CDR3 bases: TGTGCCAGCAGACGGGGGAACACTGAAGCTTTCTTT. Encoded protein: CASRRGNTEAFF.

This clone was observed a single time. The chain is built from TRBV19 and TRBJ2-7; 9 bases are a match to TRBD1. The CDR3 consists of 14 residues. V dropped 6 bases and J dropped 3; count of bases not matched to a gene: 6. The V gene's germline CDR1 is LNHDA and CDR2 SQIVND (reference sequence). The CDR3 sequence: CASRPGQGLYEQYF. Here the CDR3 DNA reads TGTGCCAGTAGGCCGGGACAGGGACTCTACGAGCAGTACTTC.

The V and J genes are TRBV6-5 and TRBJ2-7; D gene unclear. This CDR3 is built from 14 residues. The V end was cut by 0 bases, the J end by 2 bases, with 8 bases between. The germline V gene encodes CDR1 MNHEY and CDR2 SVGAGI. CDR3 sequence: CASSYSTATYEQYF. The CDR3 DNA reads TGTGCCAGCAGTTACTCAACGGCGACCTACGAGCAGTACTTC.

The gene calls are TRBV29-1 and TRBJ2-3; 9 positions agree with TRBD2. Germline CDR1 SQVTM, CDR2 ANQGSEA. V shed 3 bases, J shed 2 bases, and the junction held 12 bases outside the gene matches. The CDR3 sequence is 17 residues long. The CDR3 protein is CSVDSGRASGDTDTQYF. The CDR3 DNA is TGCAGCGTTGACTCTGGTCGGGCTAGCGGGGACACAGATACGCAGTATTTT.

The chain carries TRBV28 and TRBJ1-1; possible D gene TRBD1, 5 bases. V shed 2 bases and J shed 2 bases, with 9 bases lying between them. This CDR3 spans 14 amino acids. From germline, CDR1 is MDHEN and CDR2 SYDVKM. CDR3 region: CASSLMGGNTEAFF. DNA for the CDR3: TGTGCCAGCAGTTTAATGGGGGGAAACACTGAAGCTTTCTTT.

For the CDR3, the DNA is TGTGCCAGCAGCTTTAGCGGAGCCACCGGGGAGCTGTTTTTT. Its protein is CASSFSGATGELFF. V is TRBV11-3 and J is TRBJ2-2, with a weak D call TRBD2 (6 bases). Trimming cost V 3 bases and J 4 bases, with 9 bases left between them. This CDR3 comprises 14 residues. Germline CDR1 and CDR2: SGHNT and YENEEA.

This chain uses TRBV7-2 with TRBJ1-5; tentatively, D is TRBD1 (6 bases). The V end lost 3 bases, the J end lost 8 bases, and 14 bases lay between the germline ends. The CDR3 loop spans 14 amino acids. Germline values: CDR1 SGHTA, CDR2 FQGNSA. The CDR3 coding sequence is TGTGCCAGCAGCTTGGGGACAAAGGGCGAGCCCCAGCATTTT. Residues: CASSLGTKGEPQHF.

V is TRBV11-3 and J is TRBJ1-2, with 10 bases aligning to TRBD1. The CDR3 totals 17 residues. The germline CDR1 and CDR2 sequences are SGHNT and YENEEA. J lost 4 bases, V lost 6 bases, and 14 bases had no gene match. The chain's CDR3 is CASSRDRGGQRPYGYTF. CDR3 bases: TGTGCCAGCAGTCGGGACAGGGGAGGTCAGAGGCCCTATGGCTACACCTTC.

V is TRBV2 and J is TRBJ2-5; D possibly matches TRBD1 or TRBD2 (7 bases each). Germline loops: CDR1 SNHLY, CDR2 FYNNEI. V was clipped by 6 bases and J by 7 bases, with 21 bases between them. This CDR3 region has 15 residues. CDR3 region: CASRRGLAEGVTQYF. DNA for the CDR3: TGTGCCAGCAGGAGGGGGCTAGCGGAGGGGGTGACCCAGTACTTC.

This clone was found a few times. The chain links TRBV19 to TRBJ2-3; 9 bases agree with TRBD2. V lost 5 bases and J lost 2; bases outside the gene matches: 11. This CDR3 spans 17 amino acids. Germline V lookup: CDR1 LNHDA, CDR2 SQIVND (reference sequence). CDR3 bases: TGTGCCAGTAGTGTCCTGAGTAGCGGGAGCTACACAGATACGCAGTATTTT. This sequence encodes CASSVLSSGSYTDTQYF.

V and J are TRBV10-3 and TRBJ2-3; no reliable D call. The CDR3 is 13 residues long. Germline V gene data show CDR1 as ENHRY and CDR2 as SYGVKD. V was trimmed by 6 bases and J by 0 bases, leaving 7 bases between them. CDR3 in DNA: TGTGCCATCAGCAGGATTAGCACAGATACGCAGTATTTT. Its translation is CAISRISTDTQYF.

This clone was seen just once. The V gene is TRBV28, the J gene TRBJ2-6; perhaps TRBD1 as D (6 bases). With 4 bases removed from V and 0 bases from J, the gap between germline ends came to 10 bases. This CDR3 comprises 16 residues. CDR1 is MDHEN and CDR2 is SYDVKM in the germline V gene. CDR3 sequence reads: CASSSRGTSGANVLTF. Here the CDR3 DNA reads TGTGCCAGCAGTTCGAGGGGGACCTCTGGGGCCAACGTCCTGACTTTC.

This clone was detected only a few times. The J gene is TRBJ2-2, the V gene TRBV2, with 11 bases matching TRBD2. The length of the CDR3 is 14 residues. CDR1 SNHLY and CDR2 FYNNEI come from the germline V gene. V was clipped by 7 bases and J by 6 bases; unmatched bases: 4. The CDR3 DNA sequence: TGTGCCAGCACACTAGCGGGAGCCGCCGGGGAGCTGTTTTTT. Its translation is CASTLAGAAGELFF.

The V gene is TRBV25-1, the J gene TRBJ2-5, with 9 nucleotides matching TRBD2. The end of the DNA aligns better with TRBJ2-7, so the J call may be wrong. The V gene's germline CDR1 is MGHDK and CDR2 SYGVNS. The length of the CDR3 is 16 residues. CDR3 in amino acids: CASSEWHSGSSYEQYF. As DNA, the CDR3 is TGTGCCAGCAGTGAATGGCATAGCGGGAGCTCCTACGAGCAGTACTTC.

The V call is TRBV7-8, the J call TRBJ2-7, with TRBD2 identical over 13 bases. V dropped 1 base and J dropped 2; count of bases not matched to a gene: 11. The germline V gene encodes CDR1 SGHVS and CDR2 FQNEAQ. CDR3 length: 19 residues. The CDR3 reads CASSLGGVLTSGRAYEQYF. For the CDR3, the DNA is TGTGCCAGCAGCTTAGGGGGGGTCTTAACTAGCGGGAGGGCCTACGAGCAGTACTTC.

In regard to this clone: Other nucleotide sequences in the sample specify the same CDR3. V is TRBV10-1 and J is TRBJ2-7; no definite D call. The CDR3 is made up of 13 amino acids. In germline, CDR1 is WNHNN, CDR2 SYGVQD (reference sequence). Deletions cut 0 bases from V and 7 bases from J, with 10 bases between. In DNA form, the CDR3 reads TGCGCCAGCAGTGAGTCGGGTGGGAAGGAGCAGTACTTC. It codes for CASSESGGKEQYF.